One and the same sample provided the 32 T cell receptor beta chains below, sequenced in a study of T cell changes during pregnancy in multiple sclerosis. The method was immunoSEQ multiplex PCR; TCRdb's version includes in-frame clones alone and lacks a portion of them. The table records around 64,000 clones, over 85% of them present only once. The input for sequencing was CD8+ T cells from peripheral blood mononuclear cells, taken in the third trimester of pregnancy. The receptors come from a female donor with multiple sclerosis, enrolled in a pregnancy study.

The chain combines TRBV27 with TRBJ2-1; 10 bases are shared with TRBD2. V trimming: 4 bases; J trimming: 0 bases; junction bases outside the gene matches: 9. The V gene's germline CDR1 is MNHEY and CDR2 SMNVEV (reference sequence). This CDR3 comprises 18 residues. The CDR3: CASSWQLAGRSSYNEQFF. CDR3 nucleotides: TGTGCCAGCAGTTGGCAACTAGCGGGACGAAGCTCCTACAATGAGCAGTTCTTC.

The CDR3 DNA sequence: TGTGCCAGCAAAACAGGGACTGGAAACACCATATATTTT. As protein: CASKTGTGNTIYF. This rearrangement joins TRBV2 to TRBJ1-3; a possible D gene is TRBD1 (6 bases). Germline V lookup: CDR1 SNHLY, CDR2 FYNNEI. Trimming removed 7 bases at V and 2 bases at J, with 9 bases between. The CDR3 sequence is 13 residues long.

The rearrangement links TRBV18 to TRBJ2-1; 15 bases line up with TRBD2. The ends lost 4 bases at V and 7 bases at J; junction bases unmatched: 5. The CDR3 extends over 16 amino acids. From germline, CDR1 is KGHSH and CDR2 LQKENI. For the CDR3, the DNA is TGTGCCAGCTCACGATGGACTAGCGGGAGGGTAAATGAGCAGTTCTTC. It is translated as CASSRWTSGRVNEQFF.

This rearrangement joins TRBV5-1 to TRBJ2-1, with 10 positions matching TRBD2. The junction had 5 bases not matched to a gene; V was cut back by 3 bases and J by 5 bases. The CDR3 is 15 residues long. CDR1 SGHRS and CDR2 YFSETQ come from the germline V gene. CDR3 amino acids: CASSSTGLADNEQFF. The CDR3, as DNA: TGCGCCAGCAGCTCTACCGGACTAGCGGACAATGAGCAGTTCTTC.

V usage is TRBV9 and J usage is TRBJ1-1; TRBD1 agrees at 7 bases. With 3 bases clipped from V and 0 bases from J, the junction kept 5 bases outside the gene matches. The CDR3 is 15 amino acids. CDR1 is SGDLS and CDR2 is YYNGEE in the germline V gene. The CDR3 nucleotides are TGTGCCAGCAGCGACTCACAGGGGCTGAACACTGAAGCTTTCTTT. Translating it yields CASSDSQGLNTEAFF.

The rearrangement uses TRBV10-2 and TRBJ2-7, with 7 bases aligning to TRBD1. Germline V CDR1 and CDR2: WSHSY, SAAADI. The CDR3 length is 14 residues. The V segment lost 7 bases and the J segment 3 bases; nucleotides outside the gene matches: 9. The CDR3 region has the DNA TGCGCCAGCACGCTCCGGGACAGCTACTACGAGCAGTACTTC. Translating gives CASTLRDSYYEQYF.

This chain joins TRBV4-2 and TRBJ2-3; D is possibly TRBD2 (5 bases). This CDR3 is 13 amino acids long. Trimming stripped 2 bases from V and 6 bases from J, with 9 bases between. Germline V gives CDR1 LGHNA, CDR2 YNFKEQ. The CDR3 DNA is TGTGCCAGCAGCCAACCGGGAACGGATACGCAGTATTTT. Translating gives CASSQPGTDTQYF.

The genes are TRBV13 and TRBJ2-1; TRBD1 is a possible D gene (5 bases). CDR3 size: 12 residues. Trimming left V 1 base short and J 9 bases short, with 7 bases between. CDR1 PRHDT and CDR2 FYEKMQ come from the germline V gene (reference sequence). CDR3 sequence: CASSLEGPEQFF. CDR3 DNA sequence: TGTGCCAGCAGCTTAGAGGGGCCTGAGCAGTTCTTC.

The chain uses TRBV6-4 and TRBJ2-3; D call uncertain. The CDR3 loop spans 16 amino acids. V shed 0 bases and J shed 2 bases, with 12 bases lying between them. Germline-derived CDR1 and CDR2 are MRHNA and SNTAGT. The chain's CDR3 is CASSDSIAGDTDTQYF. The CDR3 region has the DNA TGTGCCAGCAGTGACTCGATTGCAGGTGACACAGATACGCAGTATTTT.

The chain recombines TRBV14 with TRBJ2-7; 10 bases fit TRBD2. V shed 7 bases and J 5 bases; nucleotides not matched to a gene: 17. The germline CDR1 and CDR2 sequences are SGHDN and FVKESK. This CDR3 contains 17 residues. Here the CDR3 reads CASNASPLAGKRDEQYF. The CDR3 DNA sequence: TGTGCCAGCAACGCAAGCCCACTAGCGGGGAAGAGAGACGAGCAGTACTTC. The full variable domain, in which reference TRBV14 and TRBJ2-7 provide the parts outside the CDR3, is EAGVTQFPSHSVIEKGQTVTLRCDPISGHDNLYWYRRVMGKEIKFLLHFVKESKQDESGMPNNRFLAERTGGTYSTLKVQPAELEDSGVYFCASNASPLAGKRDEQYFGPGTRLTVT.

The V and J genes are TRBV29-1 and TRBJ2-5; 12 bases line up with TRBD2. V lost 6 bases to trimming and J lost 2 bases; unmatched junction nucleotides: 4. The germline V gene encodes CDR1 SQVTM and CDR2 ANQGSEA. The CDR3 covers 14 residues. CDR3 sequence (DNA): TGCAGCGTACCCGGGACTAGCGGGCAAGAGACCCAGTACTTC. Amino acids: CSVPGTSGQETQYF.

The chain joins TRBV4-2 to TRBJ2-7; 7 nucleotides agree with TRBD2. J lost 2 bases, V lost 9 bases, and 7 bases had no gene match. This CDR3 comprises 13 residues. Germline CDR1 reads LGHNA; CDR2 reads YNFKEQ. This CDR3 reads CASAGLLTYEQYF. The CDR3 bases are TGTGCCAGTGCGGGACTACTGACCTACGAGCAGTACTTC.

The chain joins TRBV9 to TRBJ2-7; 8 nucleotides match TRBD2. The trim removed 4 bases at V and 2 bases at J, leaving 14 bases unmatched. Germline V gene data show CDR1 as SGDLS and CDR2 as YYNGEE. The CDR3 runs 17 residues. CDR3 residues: CASSPREGRPLTYEQYF. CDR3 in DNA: TGTGCCAGCAGCCCCCGGGAGGGTAGACCTCTCACCTACGAGCAGTACTTC.

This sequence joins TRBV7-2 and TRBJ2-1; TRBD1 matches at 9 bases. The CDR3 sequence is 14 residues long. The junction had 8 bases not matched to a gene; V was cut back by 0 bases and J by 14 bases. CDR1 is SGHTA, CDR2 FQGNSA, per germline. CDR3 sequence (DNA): TGTGCCAGCAGCTTAGCGCTGGGACAGGGATGGGAGTTCTTC. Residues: CASSLALGQGWEFF.

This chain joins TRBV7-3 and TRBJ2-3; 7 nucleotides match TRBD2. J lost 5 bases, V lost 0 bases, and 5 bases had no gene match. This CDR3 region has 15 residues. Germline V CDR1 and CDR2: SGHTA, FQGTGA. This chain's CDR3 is CASSLTGGGVDTQYF. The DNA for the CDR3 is TGTGCCAGCAGCTTAACCGGGGGAGGGGTAGATACGCAGTATTTT. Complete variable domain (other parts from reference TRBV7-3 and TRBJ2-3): GAGVSQTPSNKVTEKGKYVELRCDPISGHTALYWYRQSLGQGPEFLIYFQGTGAADDSGLPNDRFFAVRPEGSVSTLKIQRTERGDSAVYLCASSLTGGGVDTQYFGPGTRLTVL.

The CDR3 loop is CASSISYYNEQFF. The CDR3 DNA reads TGTGCCAGTAGTATTTCGTATTACAATGAGCAGTTCTTC. The chain carries TRBV19 and TRBJ2-1; unclear D gene. Trimming removed 3 bases at V and 4 bases at J, with 7 bases between. The length of the CDR3 is 13 residues. Germline V gene data show CDR1 as LNHDA and CDR2 as SQIVND (reference sequence).

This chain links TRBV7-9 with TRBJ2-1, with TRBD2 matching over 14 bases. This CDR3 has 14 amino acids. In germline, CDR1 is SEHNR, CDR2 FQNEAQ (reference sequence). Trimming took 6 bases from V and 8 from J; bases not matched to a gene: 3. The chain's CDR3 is CASRGTSGSYEQFF. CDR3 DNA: TGTGCCAGCAGAGGGACTAGCGGGAGCTATGAGCAGTTCTTC.

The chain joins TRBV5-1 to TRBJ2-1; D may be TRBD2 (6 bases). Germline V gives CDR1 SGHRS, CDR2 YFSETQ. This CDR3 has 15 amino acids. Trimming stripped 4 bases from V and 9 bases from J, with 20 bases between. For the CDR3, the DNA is TGCGCCAGCAGCGTGTCTTCCGGGACTCCCATTGAGCAGTTCTTC. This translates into CASSVSSGTPIEQFF.

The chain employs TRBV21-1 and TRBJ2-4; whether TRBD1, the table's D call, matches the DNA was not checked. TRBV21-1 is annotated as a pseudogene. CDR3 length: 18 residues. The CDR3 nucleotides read TGTGCCAGCAGCAAAGTTCACTACGGCGTGGGACACAAAAACATTCAGTACTTC. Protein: CASSKVHYGVGHKNIQYF.

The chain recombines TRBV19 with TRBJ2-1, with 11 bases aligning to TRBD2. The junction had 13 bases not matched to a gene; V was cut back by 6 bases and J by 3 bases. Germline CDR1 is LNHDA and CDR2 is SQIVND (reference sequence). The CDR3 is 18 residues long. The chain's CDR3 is CASSISVLAGGDYNEQFF. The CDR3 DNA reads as TGTGCCAGTAGCATCAGCGTCCTAGCGGGAGGTGACTACAATGAGCAGTTCTTC.

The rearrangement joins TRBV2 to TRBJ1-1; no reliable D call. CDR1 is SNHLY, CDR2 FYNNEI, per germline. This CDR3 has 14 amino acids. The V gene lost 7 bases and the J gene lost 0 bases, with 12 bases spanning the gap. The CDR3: CASKVSDMNTEAFF. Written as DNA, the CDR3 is TGTGCCAGCAAGGTTTCAGACATGAACACTGAAGCTTTCTTT.

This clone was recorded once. This chain's CDR3 is CASSQASGIKTQYF. CDR3 nucleotides: TGCGCCAGCAGCCAAGCCTCAGGGATAAAGACCCAGTACTTC. The rearrangement joins TRBV4-1 to TRBJ2-5; TRBD1 might be the D (5 bases). Germline CDR1 is MGHRA and CDR2 is YSYEKL. The CDR3 extends over 14 amino acids. The V and J ends lost 1 base and 6 bases respectively, with 12 bases between them.

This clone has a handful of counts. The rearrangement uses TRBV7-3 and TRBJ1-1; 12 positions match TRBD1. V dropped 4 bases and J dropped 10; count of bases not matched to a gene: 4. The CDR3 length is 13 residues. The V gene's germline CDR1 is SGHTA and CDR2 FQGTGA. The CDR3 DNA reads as TGTGCCAGCAGCTCCGGGACAGGGGGCACAGCTTTCTTT. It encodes CASSSGTGGTAFF.

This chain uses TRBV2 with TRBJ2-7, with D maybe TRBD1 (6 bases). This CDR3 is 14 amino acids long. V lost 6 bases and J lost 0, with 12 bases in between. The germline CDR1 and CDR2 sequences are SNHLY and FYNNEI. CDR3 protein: CASRGAGRSYEQYF. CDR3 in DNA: TGTGCCAGCAGGGGGGCAGGCCGCTCCTACGAGCAGTACTTC.

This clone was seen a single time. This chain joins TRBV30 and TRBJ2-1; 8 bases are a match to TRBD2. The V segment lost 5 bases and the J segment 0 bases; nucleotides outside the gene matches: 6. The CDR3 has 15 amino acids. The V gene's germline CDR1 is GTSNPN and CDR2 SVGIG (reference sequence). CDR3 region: CAWVTSESSYNEQFF. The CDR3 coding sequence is TGTGCCTGGGTGACTAGCGAGAGCTCCTACAATGAGCAGTTCTTC. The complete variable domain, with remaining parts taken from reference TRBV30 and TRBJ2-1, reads SQTIHQWPATLVQPVGSPLSLECTVEGTSNPNLYWYRQAAGRGLQLLFYSVGIGQISSEVPQNLSASRPQDRQFILSSKKLLLSDSGFYLCAWVTSESSYNEQFFGPGTRLTVL.

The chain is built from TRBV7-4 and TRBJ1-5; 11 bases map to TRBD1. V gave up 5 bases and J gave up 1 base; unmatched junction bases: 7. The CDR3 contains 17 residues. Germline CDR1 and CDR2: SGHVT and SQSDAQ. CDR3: CASSEGQGVGSNQPQHF. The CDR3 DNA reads TGTGCCAGCAGCGAGGGACAGGGGGTAGGAAGCAATCAGCCCCAGCATTTT.

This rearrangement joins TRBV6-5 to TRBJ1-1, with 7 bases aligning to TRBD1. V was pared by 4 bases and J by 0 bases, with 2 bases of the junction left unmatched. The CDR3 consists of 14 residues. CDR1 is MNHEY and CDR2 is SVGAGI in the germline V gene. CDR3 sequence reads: CASSLTGLNTEAFF. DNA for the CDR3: TGTGCCAGCAGTTTGACAGGGTTGAACACTGAAGCTTTCTTT.

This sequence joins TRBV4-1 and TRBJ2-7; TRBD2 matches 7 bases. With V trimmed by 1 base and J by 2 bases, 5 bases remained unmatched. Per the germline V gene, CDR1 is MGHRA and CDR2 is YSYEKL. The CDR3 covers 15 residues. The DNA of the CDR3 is TGCGCCAGCAGCCAAGGCCCGGGAGGCACCTACGAGCAGTACTTC. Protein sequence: CASSQGPGGTYEQYF.

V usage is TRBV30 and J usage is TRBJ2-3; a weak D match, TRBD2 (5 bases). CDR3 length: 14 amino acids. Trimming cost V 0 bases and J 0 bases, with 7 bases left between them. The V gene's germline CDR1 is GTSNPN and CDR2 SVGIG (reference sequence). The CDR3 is CAWSVGGSTDTQYF. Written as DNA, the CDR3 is TGTGCCTGGAGTGTCGGCGGGAGCACAGATACGCAGTATTTT. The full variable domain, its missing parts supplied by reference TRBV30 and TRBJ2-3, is SQTIHQWPATLVQPVGSPLSLECTVEGTSNPNLYWYRQAAGRGLQLLFYSVGIGQISSEVPQNLSASRPQDRQFILSSKKLLLSDSGFYLCAWSVGGSTDTQYFGPGTRLTVL.

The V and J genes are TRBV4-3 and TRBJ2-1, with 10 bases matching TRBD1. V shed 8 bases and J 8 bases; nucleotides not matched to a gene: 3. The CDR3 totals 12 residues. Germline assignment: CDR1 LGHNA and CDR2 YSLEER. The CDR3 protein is CASRDRGHEQFF. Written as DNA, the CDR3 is TGCGCCAGCCGGGACAGGGGCCATGAGCAGTTCTTC.

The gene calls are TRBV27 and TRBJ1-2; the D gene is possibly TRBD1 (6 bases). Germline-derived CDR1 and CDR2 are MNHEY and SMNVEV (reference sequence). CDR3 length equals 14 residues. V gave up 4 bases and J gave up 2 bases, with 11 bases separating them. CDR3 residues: CASSWGGSNYGYTF. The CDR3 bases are TGTGCCAGCAGTTGGGGGGGCTCAAACTATGGCTACACCTTC.

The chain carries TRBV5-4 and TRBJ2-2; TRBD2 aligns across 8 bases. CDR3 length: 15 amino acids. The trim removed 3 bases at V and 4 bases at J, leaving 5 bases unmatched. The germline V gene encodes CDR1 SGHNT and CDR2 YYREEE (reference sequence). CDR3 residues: CASSSAAGATGELFF. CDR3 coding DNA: TGTGCCAGCAGCTCGGCAGCGGGAGCCACCGGGGAGCTGTTTTTT.